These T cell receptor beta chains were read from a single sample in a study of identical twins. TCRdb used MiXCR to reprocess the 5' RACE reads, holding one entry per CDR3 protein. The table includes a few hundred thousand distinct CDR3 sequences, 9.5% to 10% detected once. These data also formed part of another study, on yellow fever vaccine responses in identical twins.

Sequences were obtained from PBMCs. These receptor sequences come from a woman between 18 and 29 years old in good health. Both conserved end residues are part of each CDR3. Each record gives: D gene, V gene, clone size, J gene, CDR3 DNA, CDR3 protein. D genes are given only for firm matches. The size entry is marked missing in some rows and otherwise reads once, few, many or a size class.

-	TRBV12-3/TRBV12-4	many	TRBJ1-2	TGTGCCAGCAGTTTTGGTGGGACGACAGGCTATGGCTACACCTTC	CASSFGGTTGYGYTF
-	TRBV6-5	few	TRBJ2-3	TGTGCCAGCAGATTAGCGGAGTACACAGATACGCAGTATTTT	CASRLAEYTDTQYF
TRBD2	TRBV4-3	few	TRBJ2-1	TGCGCCAGCAGCCTATCCGGGGCTAGCGGGAGAATCGGGCAGTTCTTC	CASSLSGASGRIGQFF
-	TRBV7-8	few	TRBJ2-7	TGTGCCAGCAGCTTAGATCTGGGTGCCTACGAGCAGTACTTC	CASSLDLGAYEQYF
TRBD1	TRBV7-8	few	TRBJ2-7	TGTGCCAGCAGCTTAGTGGGGACAGGGAAGAAGTCCTACGAGCAGTACTTC	CASSLVGTGKKSYEQYF
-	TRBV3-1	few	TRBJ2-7	TGTGCCAGCAGCCAAGCAGTCCTCTACGAGCAGTACTTC	CASSQAVLYEQYF
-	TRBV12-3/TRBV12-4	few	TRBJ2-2	TGTGCCACCCGAGATTACGGACAAAACGGGGAGCTGTTTTTT	CATRDYGQNGELFF
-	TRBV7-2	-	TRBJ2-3	TGTGCCAGCAGCTTCGGACTAAGAGGGGATACGCAGTATTTT	CASSFGLRGDTQYF
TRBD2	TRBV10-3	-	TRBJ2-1	TGTGCCATCAGTGCGACTAGCGGGGGGGCCGGGAATGAGCAGTTCTTC	CAISATSGGAGNEQFF
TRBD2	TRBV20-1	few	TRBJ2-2	TGCAGTGCCGCCCCCCAGCGGGGGAACACCGGGGAGCTGTTTTTT	CSAAPQRGNTGELFF
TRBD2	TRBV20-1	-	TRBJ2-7	TGCAGTGCCCCCTCTGACGGGAGGGTGAGGGAGCAGTACTTC	CSAPSDGRVREQYF
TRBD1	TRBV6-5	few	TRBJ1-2	TGTGCCAGCAGTTACTCGACAGGACAGGTCTATGGCTACACCTTC	CASSYSTGQVYGYTF
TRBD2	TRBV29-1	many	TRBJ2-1	TGCAGCGTTGTCAGAGGGAGGGGAAGCAATGAGCAGTTCTTC	CSVVRGRGSNEQFF
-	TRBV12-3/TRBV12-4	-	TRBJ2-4	TGTGCCAGCGAAAGGGGGACTGGCCAAAAGATTCAGTACTTC	CASERGTGQKIQYF
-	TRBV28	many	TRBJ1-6	TGTGCCAGCAGCCCACGAAATGACAAAGACCTCCACTTT	CASSPRNDKDLHF
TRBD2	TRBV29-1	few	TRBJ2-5	TGCAGCGTTGATTCCGTGTTAGGGGCGGGAGGGTGGAAAGAGACCCAGTACTTC	CSVDSVLGAGGWKETQYF
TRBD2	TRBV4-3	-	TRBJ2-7	TGCGCCAGCAGCCATGCAACGACTAGCTCTTCTTACGAGCAGTACTTC	CASSHATTSSSYEQYF
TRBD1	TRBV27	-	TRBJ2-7	TGTGCCAGCAGTTCAAAAGGACAGGGGGCGCGTGAGCAGTACTTC	CASSSKGQGAREQYF
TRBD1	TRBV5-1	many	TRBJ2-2	TGCGCCAGCAGCTTGGCCGGGCGACAGGGAATTGAAGCGAACACCGGGGAGCTGTTTTTT	CASSLAGRQGIEANTGELFF
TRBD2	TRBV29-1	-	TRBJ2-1	TGCAGCGTTGACGGATTAGCGGGAATTACCTACAATGAGCAGTTCTTC	CSVDGLAGITYNEQFF
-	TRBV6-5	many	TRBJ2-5	TGTGCCAGCAGCTCCTCCGGAGGGGGGGGGGAGACCCAGTACTTC	CASSSSGGGGETQYF
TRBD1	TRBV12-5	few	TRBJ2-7	TGTGCTAGTGTCTGGTACAGGGGGGAGAGACCCTACGAGCAGTACTTC	CASVWYRGERPYEQYF
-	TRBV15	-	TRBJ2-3	TGTGCCACCAGCAAGGGCGGGACGAACAGGGGAGATACGCAGTATTTT	CATSKGGTNRGDTQYF
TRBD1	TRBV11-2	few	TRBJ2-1	TGTGCCAGCAGGAAACCGGGACAGGGCTACAATGAGCAGTTCTTC	CASRKPGQGYNEQFF
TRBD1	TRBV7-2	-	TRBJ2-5	TGTGCCAGCAGCTTCCCAGGGGGAACCCAGTACTTC	CASSFPGGTQYF
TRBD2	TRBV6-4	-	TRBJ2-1	TGTACCTGCAGTACTACCGGGACTAGCGGGAGGGTGTATTGGAATGAGCAGTTCTTC	CTCSTTGTSGRVYWNEQFF
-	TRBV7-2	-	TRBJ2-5	TGTGCCAGCAGCTATCTACAGGGGACCCAGTACTTC	CASSYLQGTQYF
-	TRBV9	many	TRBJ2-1	TGTGCCAGCGGGGACCCCCGGGTCCACAATGAGCAGTTCTTC	CASGDPRVHNEQFF
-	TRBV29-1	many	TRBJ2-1	TGCAGCGTTGAAGATAAAGGGTCGAGCTCCTACAATGAGCAGTTCTTC	CSVEDKGSSSYNEQFF
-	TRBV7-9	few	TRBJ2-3	TGTGCCAGCAGCGCGGACACAGATACGCAGTATTTT	CASSADTDTQYF
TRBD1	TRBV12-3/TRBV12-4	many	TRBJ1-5	TGTGCCAGCAGTTTACGACAGGGTCAACATCAGCCCCAGCATTTT	CASSLRQGQHQPQHF
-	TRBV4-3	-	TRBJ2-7	TGCGCCAGCAGCCAAGAATTACAGAGCTCCTACGAGCAGTACTTC	CASSQELQSSYEQYF
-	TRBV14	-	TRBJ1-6	TGTGCCAGCAGCCAGGGGTTTAGATCACCCCTCCACTTT	CASSQGFRSPLHF
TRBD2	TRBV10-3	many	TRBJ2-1	TGTGCCATCAGTGCCCAGGGGGGCTCGTCTAGCGGGAGGGCCTACAATGAGCAGTTCTTC	CAISAQGGSSSGRAYNEQFF
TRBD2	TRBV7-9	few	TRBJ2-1	TGTGCCAGCAGCTTTCGGGAAGCGGGAGGAACCAATGAGCAGTTCTTC	CASSFREAGGTNEQFF
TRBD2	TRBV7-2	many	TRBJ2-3	TGTGCCAGCAGCGACCGAATTAGCGGGGGGGCAATAGATACGCAGTATTTT	CASSDRISGGAIDTQYF
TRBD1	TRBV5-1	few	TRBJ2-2	TGCGCCAGCAGCTTGATTACAGGGGGCAGTACCGGGGAGCTGTTTTTT	CASSLITGGSTGELFF
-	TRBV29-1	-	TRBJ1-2	TGCAGCGCCACTGGGTCCGAGGGCTACACCTTC	CSATGSEGYTF
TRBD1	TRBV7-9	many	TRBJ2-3	TGTGCCAGCAGCGACGACAGGGGTGATACGCAGTATTTT	CASSDDRGDTQYF
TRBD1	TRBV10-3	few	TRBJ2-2	TGTGCCATCAGTGTCAGGGGGCGGACGAACACCGGGGAGCTGTTTTTT	CAISVRGRTNTGELFF
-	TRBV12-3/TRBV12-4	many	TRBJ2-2	TGTGCCACCAAAGAGGGGACGGCCGTCACCGGGGAGCTGTTTTTT	CATKEGTAVTGELFF
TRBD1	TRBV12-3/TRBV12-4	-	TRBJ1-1	TGTGCCAGCAGTGTGACAGGGGGCACTGAAGCTTTCTTT	CASSVTGGTEAFF
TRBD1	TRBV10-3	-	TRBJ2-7	TGTGCCATCAGTGAGTCGTTGGGGACAGGGGTCTACGAGCAGTACTTC	CAISESLGTGVYEQYF
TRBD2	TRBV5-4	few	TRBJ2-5	TGTGCCAGCAGCTTGAAGACTAGCGGGGGCCCCGGGACCCAGTACTTC	CASSLKTSGGPGTQYF
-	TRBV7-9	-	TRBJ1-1	TGTGCCAGCAGCTACACAGCGAGTGACACTGAAGCTTTCTTT	CASSYTASDTEAFF